Listed here are 9 T cell receptor beta chains from one sample, sequenced in a study of OX40 agonist ivuxolimab in advanced cancers. Produced via immunoSEQ multiplex PCR; TCRdb's table is partial and in-frame only. Here the sample spans around 14,000 clones, approximately 93% being singletons. This specimen was CD4+ or CD8+ T cells sorted from blood, taken in a trial of the OX40 agonist ivuxolimab. The receptors were sampled from an adult with an advanced solid tumor such as melanoma, head and neck, liver or kidney cancer.

This chain joins TRBV9 and TRBJ2-1; TRBD1 agrees at 7 bases. V dropped 4 bases and J dropped 0; count of bases not matched to a gene: 4. Germline V gene data show CDR1 as SGDLS and CDR2 as YYNGEE. The CDR3 extends over 15 amino acids. CDR3 sequence: CASSRQGNSYNEQFF. CDR3 DNA sequence: TGTGCCAGCAGCCGACAGGGTAACTCCTACAATGAGCAGTTCTTC. The full variable domain, rest sourced from reference TRBV9 and TRBJ2-1, is DSGVTQTPKHLITATGQRVTLRCSPRSGDLSVYWYQQSLDQGLQFLIQYYNGEERAKGNILERFSAQQFPDLHSELNLSSLELGDSALYFCASSRQGNSYNEQFFGPGTRLTVL.

This rearrangement joins TRBV7-2 to TRBJ2-1; 8 bases agree with TRBD2. This CDR3 has 14 residues. Germline lookup yields CDR1 SGHTA and CDR2 FQGNSA. J was trimmed by 5 bases and V by 3 bases; bases with no gene match: 3. For the CDR3, the DNA is TGTGCCAGCAGCTTCAGCGGGAGCCACAATGAGCAGTTCTTC. Translating gives CASSFSGSHNEQFF.

This chain connects TRBV7-9 to TRBJ1-3; maybe TRBD1 (6 bases). The germline CDR1 and CDR2 sequences are SEHNR and FQNEAQ (reference sequence). The CDR3 runs to 13 residues. The germline V and J ends were trimmed by 7 bases and 9 bases, with 16 bases remaining between them. The CDR3 region is CASKGGLGATIYF. The CDR3 DNA sequence: TGTGCCAGCAAGGGGGGCCTGGGGGCCACCATATATTTT.

The chain carries TRBV15 and TRBJ2-5; TRBD2 aligns across 7 bases. The CDR3 covers 17 residues. The ends lost 3 bases at V and 4 bases at J; junction bases unmatched: 14. Germline V gene lookup returns CDR1 LNHNV and CDR2 YYDKDF (reference sequence). CDR3 DNA sequence: TGTGCCACCAGCAGGGGCGCCGAGGCGGGGGATGGAGAGACCCAGTACTTC. Protein product: CATSRGAEAGDGETQYF. Full variable domain (outside the CDR3, taken from reference TRBV15 and TRBJ2-5): DAMVIQNPRYQVTQFGKPVTLSCSQTLNHNVMYWYQQKSSQAPKLLFHYYDKDFNNEADTPDNFQSRRPNTSFCFLDIRSPGLGDTAMYLCATSRGAEAGDGETQYFGPGTRLLVL.

The chain recombines TRBV27 with TRBJ1-5; D remains ambiguous. The germline V gene encodes CDR1 MNHEY and CDR2 SMNVEV (reference sequence). V lost 1 base and J 1 base, leaving 5 bases between the germline ends. The CDR3 has 14 amino acids. CDR3 loop: CASSLLGSNQPQHF. DNA for the CDR3: TGTGCCAGCAGTTTATTAGGGAGCAATCAGCCCCAGCATTTT.

The V and J genes are TRBV5-1 and TRBJ2-3; 9 positions match TRBD2. V gave up 0 bases and J gave up 4 bases; unmatched junction bases: 9. Germline lookup yields CDR1 SGHRS and CDR2 YFSETQ. CDR3 length: 17 amino acids. The DNA for the CDR3 is TGCGCCAGCAGCTTGGCCGTGGCTAGCGGGATATCAGATACGCAGTATTTT. The encoded protein is CASSLAVASGISDTQYF.

This sequence joins TRBV7-2 and TRBJ2-7; 8 positions match TRBD1. Germline V CDR1 and CDR2: SGHTA, FQGNSA. Trimming took 1 base from V and 8 from J; bases not matched to a gene: 4. The CDR3 consists of 13 residues. CDR3 sequence: CASSLVRQGKQYF. Here the CDR3 DNA reads TGTGCCAGCAGCTTAGTACGACAGGGGAAGCAGTACTTC.

Of note for this clone: At one of its ends the junction is not consistent with the germline gene, which may arise from a read error. The DNA for the CDR3 is TGTGCCAGCAGGGAAGGGGGCGCGGGTGGCTACACCTTC. Translating it yields CASREGGAGGYTF. This chain joins TRBV2 and TRBJ1-2, with 7 positions matching TRBD1. This CDR3 is built from 13 residues. Per the germline V gene, CDR1 is SNHLY and CDR2 is FYNNEI.

V and J are TRBV7-2 and TRBJ2-1; 10 bases agree with TRBD2. CDR1 and CDR2 (germline): SGHTA, FQGNSA. The CDR3 loop spans 16 amino acids. V shed 2 bases and J 4 bases; nucleotides not matched to a gene: 5. The CDR3 region has the DNA TGTGCCAGCAGCTTAACCGGGACTAGCGAGTACAATGAGCAGTTCTTC. It codes for CASSLTGTSEYNEQFF.